Listed here is a single T cell receptor (beta chain). This sample is part of a study of blood T cell repertoires in COVID-19. Germline CDR1 is SGHVS and CDR2 is FQNEAQ. Between the trimmed V and J ends, which lost 3 bases and 7 bases, there was a span of 7 bases. The CDR3 loop spans 13 amino acids. Repertoires were generated with immunoSEQ multiplex PCR, while TCRdb's copy carries only in-frame clones and drops some. The table shows 300,000 to 350,000 clones, with approximately 88% occurring only once. The sample consisted of PBMCs or T cells enriched from blood (not recorded which). This clonotype originated in a man aged 25-45 years who had recovered from COVID-19. This chain uses TRBV7-8 with TRBJ1-6, with no clear D. The CDR3 region has the DNA TGTGCCAGCAGCTTGAGAGCGAATTCACCCCTCCACTTT. Translation gives CASSLRANSPLHF.